Listed below are T cell receptor beta chains from one sample, sequenced in a study of T cell changes during pregnancy in multiple sclerosis. Sequencing used immunoSEQ multiplex PCR; TCRdb keeps in-frame clones, though not all of them. The table has 25,000 or so clones, approximately 86% seen once. The material sequenced was CD4+ T cells from peripheral blood mononuclear cells, taken in the first trimester of pregnancy. The receptors shown here come from a female donor in good health, enrolled as a control in a pregnancy study. The CDR3 runs from the conserved cysteine through the conserved F or W. A D gene is named only where the DNA matches it firmly. Rows give clone size only sometimes, using once, few, many, or a class for an expanded clone.

NA	TRBD2	TRBJ2-1	TRBV10-3	16	CAISESVAGAPNEQFF	TGTGCCATCAGTGAGTCGGTTGCGGGAGCGCCCAATGAGCAGTTCTTC
NA	TRBD1	TRBJ1-1	TRBV5-1	16	CASSFGTGGAGTEAFF	TGCGCCAGCAGCTTCGGGACAGGGGGCGCGGGGACTGAAGCTTTCTTT
NA	NA	TRBJ1-2	TRBV7-2	13	CASRGGTDWGYTF	TGTGCCAGCAGAGGTGGAACAGATTGGGGCTACACCTTC
once	NA	TRBJ2-7	TRBV2	14	CASSERYSSYEQYF	TGTGCCAGCAGTGAACGTTATAGCTCCTACGAGCAGTACTTC
few	NA	TRBJ2-3	TRBV20-1	11	CSAPPKDTQYF	TGCAGTGCCCCCCCCAAAGATACGCAGTATTTT
NA	TRBD2	TRBJ2-7	TRBV5-1	14	CASSLGREPYEQYF	TGCGCCAGCAGCTTGGGGCGGGAGCCCTACGAGCAGTACTTC
NA	NA	TRBJ1-1	TRBV7-2	15	CASSLETGRNTEAFF	TGTGCCAGCAGCTTAGAAACAGGGAGGAACACTGAAGCTTTCTTT
NA	TRBD1	TRBJ1-4	TRBV5-1	16	CASSLAAGTGSEKLFF	TGCGCCAGCAGCTTGGCTGCCGGGACAGGGAGTGAAAAACTGTTTTTT
NA	TRBD2	TRBJ2-1	TRBV7-3	15	CASSPEAAGGNEQFF	TGTGCCAGCAGCCCCGAAGCAGCGGGGGGCAATGAGCAGTTCTTC
NA	NA	TRBJ2-6	TRBV5-1	16	CASSKGNPSGANVLTF	TGCGCCAGCAGCAAGGGGAACCCCTCTGGGGCCAACGTCCTGACTTTC
NA	NA	TRBJ1-3	TRBV18	16	CASSPQGSLSGNTIYF	TGTGCCAGCTCACCACAGGGGTCCCTCTCTGGAAACACCATATATTTT
NA	NA	TRBJ1-2	TRBV9	13	CASSVGGTYGYTF	TGTGCCAGCAGCGTCGGGGGGACCTATGGCTACACCTTC
NA	NA	TRBJ1-2	TRBV5-5	14	CASSLVQGQGGYTF	TGTGCCAGCAGCTTGGTCCAGGGGCAGGGTGGCTACACCTTC
NA	NA	TRBJ1-1	TRBV5-1	17	CASSWDGRERRNTEAFF	TGCGCCAGCAGCTGGGACGGTCGGGAGCGGCGGAACACTGAAGCTTTCTTT
NA	TRBD1	TRBJ2-5	TRBV28	16	CASSSRQGRTEETQYF	TGTGCCAGCAGTTCCAGACAGGGAAGAACGGAAGAGACCCAGTACTTC
NA	TRBD2	TRBJ2-2	TRBV2	17	CASSGGLAEVNTGELFF	TGTGCCAGCAGTGGGGGACTAGCGGAGGTGAACACCGGGGAGCTGTTTTTT
NA	TRBD2	TRBJ2-5	TRBV6-6	15	CASSYVAGGLETQYF	TGTGCCAGCAGTTACGTAGCGGGGGGTTTGGAGACCCAGTACTTC
NA	TRBD1	TRBJ1-1	TRBV19	14	CASSPRGKNTEAFF	TGTGCCAGTAGTCCCAGGGGGAAGAACACTGAAGCTTTCTTT
NA	NA	TRBJ1-1	TRBV4-3	14	CASSQDHMNTEAFF	TGCGCCAGCAGCCAAGATCACATGAACACTGAAGCTTTCTTT
NA	NA	TRBJ1-2	TRBV5-6	11	CASSLASGYTF	TGTGCCAGCAGCTTGGCGTCCGGCTACACCTTC
medium-sized	NA	TRBJ1-1	TRBV19	13	CASSKGGVTEAFF	TGTGCCAGCTCCAAAGGAGGGGTCACTGAAGCTTTCTTT
once	NA	TRBJ1-1	TRBV10-3	14	CAISNRATNTEAFF	TGTGCCATCAGCAACAGGGCCACGAACACTGAAGCTTTCTTT